What follows are 8 T cell receptor beta chains derived from one specimen sequenced in a study of blood T cell dynamics during melanoma immunotherapy. The time point here: week 3, after first cycle of checkpoint inhibitor. Profiled with immunoSEQ multiplex PCR; TCRdb holds only in-frame clones, not every one. In the table there are more than 14,000 clones, roughly 85% of which are singletons. This sample comprised blood, obtained from a patient treated with checkpoint blockade. Receptors originate from a human donor with melanoma.

The chain couples TRBV6-5 to TRBJ1-2; a possible D gene is TRBD1 (5 bases). This CDR3 is 13 amino acids long. Germline CDR1 and CDR2: MNHEY and SVGAGI. Trimming shortened V by 4 bases and J by 6 bases, and 12 bases separated the two germline ends. Here the CDR3 DNA reads TGTGCCAGCAGTTTGTTCAGGGAACATGGCTACACCTTC. Protein product: CASSLFREHGYTF.

This clone has a single count. The chain couples TRBV13 to TRBJ2-1, with D perhaps TRBD1 (6 bases). The germline V and J ends were trimmed by 5 bases and 0 bases, with 14 bases remaining between them. The CDR3 is 16 residues long. CDR1 and CDR2 from the germline V gene are PRHDT and FYEKMQ (reference sequence). Written as DNA, the CDR3 is TGTGCCAGCAGCACTACTAGAGGGGGCTCCTACAATGAGCAGTTCTTC. As protein: CASSTTRGGSYNEQFF.

This clone was detected a few times. The gene calls are TRBV7-2 and TRBJ2-7; TRBD1 matches at 7 bases. V lost 5 bases to trimming and J lost 6 bases; unmatched junction nucleotides: 4. Germline CDR1 reads SGHTA; CDR2 reads FQGNSA. CDR3 length equals 12 residues. DNA of the CDR3: TGTGCCAGCAGCCCACAGGGGTTCGAGCAGTACTTC. Its protein product is CASSPQGFEQYF.

The gene calls are TRBV30 and TRBJ1-6; no firm D call. Trimming cost V 0 bases and J 9 bases, with 12 bases left between them. Germline V gene sequence: CDR1 GTSNPN, CDR2 SVGIG (reference sequence). The CDR3 totals 14 residues. CDR3 nucleotide sequence: TGTGCCTGGAGTGTAGGGCCCATGGGTTCACCCCTCCACTTT. As protein: CAWSVGPMGSPLHF.

This chain links TRBV11-3 with TRBJ2-7; the match to TRBD1 covers 7 bases. The V segment lost 5 bases and the J segment 0 bases; nucleotides outside the gene matches: 4. The CDR3 has 14 amino acids. CDR1 and CDR2 from the germline V gene are SGHNT and YENEEA. The CDR3, as DNA: TGTGCCAGCAGCGTCCAGGGGGACTCCTACGAGCAGTACTTC. Amino acid sequence: CASSVQGDSYEQYF.

The chain couples TRBV5-1 to TRBJ2-1; D gene uncertain. This CDR3 has 13 amino acids. The V gene's germline CDR1 is SGHRS and CDR2 YFSETQ. V was pared by 0 bases and J by 10 bases, with 11 bases between. CDR3 sequence reads: CASSLADLREQFF. CDR3 nucleotides: TGCGCCAGCAGCTTGGCCGACTTGCGGGAGCAGTTCTTC.

The chain employs TRBV11-2 and TRBJ2-7, with a possible D match to TRBD1 (5 bases). The CDR3 runs to 12 residues. V lost 5 bases and J lost 4, with 9 bases in between. Germline CDR1 reads SGHAT; CDR2 reads FQNNGV. The CDR3 loop reads CASSAQGYEQYF. Here the CDR3 DNA reads TGTGCCAGCAGCGCTCAGGGTTACGAGCAGTACTTC.

The gene calls are TRBV19 and TRBJ2-7; weak D call: TRBD2 (5 bases). Trimming pared 1 base from V and 3 bases from J, leaving 13 bases between. This CDR3 has 15 amino acids. The germline gives CDR1 LNHDA, CDR2 SQIVND (reference sequence). In DNA form, the CDR3 reads TGTGCCAGTAGTATAGCGGTCGGGGTCGGCTACGAGCAGTACTTC. Its translation is CASSIAVGVGYEQYF.